The 5 T cell receptor beta chains in this list originate from one sample, sequenced in a study of cytomegalovirus exposure and HLA in healthy donors. The PCR employed 60 Vbeta primers together with 13 Jbeta primers. TCRdb's table, derived via immunoSEQ multiplex PCR, lists solely in-frame clones and lacks some. Among over 150,000 clones listed, roughly three quarters were seen once. Source material: PBMCs. These receptors were obtained from a male donor in good health and CMV-seronegative.

The chain joins TRBV10-1 to TRBJ2-5; D unresolved. TRBJ2-7 matches the DNA end more closely, so the J call is doubtful. The CDR3 runs to 11 residues. Germline V CDR1 and CDR2: WNHNN, SYGVQD (reference sequence). CDR3 sequence: CASSNSYEQYF. Written as DNA, the CDR3 is TGCGCCAGCAGTAACTCCTACGAGCAGTACTTC.

J is TRBJ2-5 and V is TRBV11-2; D remains unclear. Trimming took off 3 bases at V and 4 bases at J, with 6 bases between the two ends. There are 12 residues in the CDR3. Germline V gives CDR1 SGHAT, CDR2 FQNNGV. CDR3 DNA sequence: TGTGCCAGCAGCTTGAGATCAGAGACCCAGTACTTC. Protein sequence: CASSLRSETQYF.

The sample holds a few counts of this clone. J is TRBJ2-1 and V is TRBV13, with 7 bases identical to TRBD1. Trimming at V came to 3 bases and at J to 5 bases, leaving 7 bases not matched to a gene. Germline V gene sequence: CDR1 PRHDT, CDR2 FYEKMQ (reference sequence). The CDR3 sequence is 15 residues long. The CDR3 loop is CASSFRQGDNNEQFF. The CDR3 DNA is TGTGCCAGCAGCTTTCGACAGGGTGACAACAATGAGCAGTTCTTC.

In DNA, the CDR3 is TGTGCCAGTAGCGACCCAGCAGGGGGCACTGAAGCTTTCTTT. This sequence encodes CASSDPAGGTEAFF. The chain carries TRBV19 and TRBJ1-1; 7 bases map to TRBD1. Trimming at V came to 6 bases and at J to 4 bases, leaving 8 bases not matched to a gene. Germline loops: CDR1 LNHDA, CDR2 SQIVND (reference sequence). The CDR3 contains 14 residues.

The rearrangement uses TRBV15 and TRBJ2-3; 7 nucleotides agree with TRBD1. This CDR3 has 16 amino acids. V dropped 5 bases and J dropped 3; count of bases not matched to a gene: 11. Germline lookup yields CDR1 LNHNV and CDR2 YYDKDF (reference sequence). The DNA for the CDR3 is TGTGCCACCAGCCAATACCCGGGACAGAGTACAGATACGCAGTATTTT. As protein: CATSQYPGQSTDTQYF. The full variable domain, its missing parts supplied by reference TRBV15 and TRBJ2-3, is DAMVIQNPRYQVTQFGKPVTLSCSQTLNHNVMYWYQQKSSQAPKLLFHYYDKDFNNEADTPDNFQSRRPNTSFCFLDIRSPGLGDTAMYLCATSQYPGQSTDTQYFGPGTRLTVL.